This entry describes one T cell receptor beta chain. Its antigen is not identified. The data are from a study of T cell responses to AZD1222 COVID-19 vaccine. Notes on the study in general: Regions 160-218 and 743-854 held dominance among vaccine-associated CD4 TCRs, which spanned spike. Donors in the cohort were predominantly white British and more often female, and clonal diversity was possibly underestimated. Close to half of all spike-specific TCRs reportedly target regions of the variants that are unmutated. Samples come after the peak T cell response, not at day 14.

Trimming left V 4 bases short and J 9 bases short, with 20 bases between. CDR3 length: 15 residues. The germline V gene has CDR1 SGHDT and CDR2 YYEEEE. The protocol was immunoSEQ multiplex PCR, while the TCRdb copy is restricted to in-frame clones and leaves out a portion. The sample contains 140,000 to 150,000 clones, approximately 86% of which appear only once. The sequenced sample was peripheral blood, obtained 28 days after the second dose of the MenACWY control vaccine. The chain couples TRBV5-6 to TRBJ1-3; D is undetermined. The receptor comes from an adult who received the MenACWY meningococcal vaccine as a control. In DNA form, the CDR3 reads TGTGCCAGCAGCCCCGGTCAGGATCTATACCCCACCATATATTTT. Translated: CASSPGQDLYPTIYF.